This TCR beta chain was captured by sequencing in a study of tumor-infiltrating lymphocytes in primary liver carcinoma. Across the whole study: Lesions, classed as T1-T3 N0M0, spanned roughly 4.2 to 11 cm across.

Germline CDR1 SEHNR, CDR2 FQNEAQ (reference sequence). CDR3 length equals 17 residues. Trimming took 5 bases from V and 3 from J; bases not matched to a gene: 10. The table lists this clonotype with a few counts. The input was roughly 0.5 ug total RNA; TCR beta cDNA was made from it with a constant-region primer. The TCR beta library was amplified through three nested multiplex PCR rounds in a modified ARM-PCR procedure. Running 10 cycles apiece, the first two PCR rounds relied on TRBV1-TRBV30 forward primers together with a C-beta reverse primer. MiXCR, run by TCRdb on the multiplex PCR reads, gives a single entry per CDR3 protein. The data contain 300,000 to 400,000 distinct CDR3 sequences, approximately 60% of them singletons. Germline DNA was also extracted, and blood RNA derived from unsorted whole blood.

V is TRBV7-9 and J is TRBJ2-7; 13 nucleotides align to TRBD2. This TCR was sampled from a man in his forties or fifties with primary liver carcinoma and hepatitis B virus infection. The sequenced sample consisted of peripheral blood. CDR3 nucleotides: TGTGCCAGCAGCCCGGTGGGACTAGCGGGACCCAACTACGAGCAGTACTTC. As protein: CASSPVGLAGPNYEQYF. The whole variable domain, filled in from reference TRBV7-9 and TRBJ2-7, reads DTGVSQNPRHKITKRGQNVTFRCDPISEHNRLYWYRQTLGQGPEFLTYFQNEAQLEKSRLLSDRFSAERPKGSFSTLEIQRTEQGDSAMYLCASSPVGLAGPNYEQYFGPGTRLTVT.